This T cell receptor beta chain was sequenced for a study of shared clonotypes between healthy human individuals. Points from the study as a whole: Generally, naive subsets (rather than memory subsets) showed larger estimated richness. At large depth, rarefaction still showed sorted-subset sequencing to be incomplete. Tissues were not sampled, only blood, and their repertoires likely differ.

Naive CD8 cells lacked CD45RO, underwent positive selection for CCR7 and left out terminally differentiated effector memory CD45RA+ cells. CDR3 length equals 12 residues. CDR1 and CDR2 from the germline V gene are SNHLY and FYNNEI. V was pared by 7 bases and J by 5 bases, with 12 bases between. A note on this clone: Its specificity is not known.

In the original workflow: Filtering of immunoSEQ junctional sequences could not match full-length read filtering. Using immunoSEQ multiplex PCR, the repertoire was profiled, and TCRdb retains in-frame clones only, with some absent. Clone size and the V and J calls come from that table; the DNA yielded D and trimming. This table has about 2.2 million clones, roughly 93% appearing once. The sample consisted of naive CD8+ T cells from PBMCs. This TCR was sampled from a man aged 18 to 30 in good health. Some clones in this sample may be carry-over from other donors' samples. The chain uses TRBV2 and TRBJ2-7; D remains ambiguous. The CDR3 DNA reads as TGTGCCAGCACGGGCACTGGGGACGAGCAGTACTTC. Its translation is CASTGTGDEQYF.